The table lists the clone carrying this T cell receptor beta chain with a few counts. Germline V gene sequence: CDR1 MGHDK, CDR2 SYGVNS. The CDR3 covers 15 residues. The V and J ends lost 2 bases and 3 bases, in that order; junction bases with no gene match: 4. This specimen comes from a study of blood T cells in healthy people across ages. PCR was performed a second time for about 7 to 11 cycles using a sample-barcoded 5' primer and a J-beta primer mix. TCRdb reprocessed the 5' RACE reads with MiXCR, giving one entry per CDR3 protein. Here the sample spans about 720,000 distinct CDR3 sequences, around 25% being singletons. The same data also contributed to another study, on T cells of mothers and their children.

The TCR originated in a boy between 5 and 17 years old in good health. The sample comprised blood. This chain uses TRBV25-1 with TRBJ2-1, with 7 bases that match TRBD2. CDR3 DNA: TGTGCCAGCAGTGAAGCGGGAGTAAACTACAATGAGCAGTTCTTC. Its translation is CASSEAGVNYNEQFF. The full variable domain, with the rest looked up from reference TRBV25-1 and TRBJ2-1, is EADIYQTPRYLVIGTGKKITLECSQTMGHDKMYWYQQDPGMELHLIHYSYGVNSTEKGDLSSESTVSRIRTEHFPLTLESARPSHTSQYLCASSEAGVNYNEQFFGPGTRLTVL.